The subject of this entry is one T cell receptor beta chain. Only a few counts were recorded for this clone. Its binding antigen is unknown. No quality values exist for individual bases; no much larger clone is one base distant. CDR1 and CDR2, looked up from the germline V gene (reference sequence), are LNHDA and SQIVND. The CDR3, from cysteine to phenylalanine, totals 14 residues. Just CDR3 DNA is preserved here, 42 bases in frame from base 1. Trimming takes 5 bases off V and 9 bases off J; junction bases not matched to a gene: 6. The sample comes from a study of blood T cell repertoires in COVID-19 (dated by TCRdb to about 2020). General notes on the study: Samples covering the acute and convalescent phases of COVID-19 were provided by collaborators in the United States, Italy and Spain. Where HLA class I and class II types were available, the types were taken from metadata supplied by the sample provider, not from assay-based typing. The repertoires were made available in a free public database intended to serve as a resource for research on the immune response to SARS-CoV-2. Subjects who had been exposed to COVID-19, were actively infected with it, or had recovered from it provided the deeply sampled blood TCRbeta repertoires that made up the dataset. Samples were obtained from the ongoing ImmuneRACE study (first 160 participants) and from 1,200 or so subjects provided by 6 global collaborators. The material from the prospective study consisted of cDNA or gDNA derived from T cells, B-cell-depleted T cells, or PBMCs. Nearly every sample came with metadata listing a de-identified subject ID, COVID-19 status, age in years and sex.

Participants in the prospective study were aged 18 to 89 years, lived in about two dozen United States geographic areas, and enrolled through a virtual design. To assign participants to cohorts, the prospective study relied on clinical history that participants themselves reported in a screening survey and a study questionnaire. For ImmuneRACE Cohort 3, a participant was defined as recovered based on two consecutive negative NP/OP PCR tests, clearance by a healthcare professional, or resolution of symptoms. In the prospective study, mobile phlebotomists collected whole blood, serum and a nasopharyngeal or oropharyngeal swab from each participant. Prospective study participants could optionally give additional blood draws and questionnaires over a roughly two-month period. Before DNA extraction, prospective study blood samples were shipped either frozen or at room temperature. The immunoSEQ Assay, a bias-controlled multiplex PCR, was used to amplify TCRbeta CDR3 regions from genomic DNA. The authors' pipeline ran thus. Within the assay, amplification of reference gene primers was used to estimate how many nucleated cells each sample contained. To quantify the absolute abundance of each unique TCRbeta CDR3 rearrangement, sequence reads were collapsed and filtered. For each sample, productive Simpson clonality was calculated by taking the square root of Simpson's diversity index across productive rearrangements. The table was pulled from immuneACCESS by TCRdb, which kept in-frame rearrangements only. Such tables lose some clones; where checked, under half of the loss comes from unresolved V genes, and the rest has no known cause. That table supplies the V and J calls and clone size; D and trimming were determined from the DNA. The sample yields 200,000 to 300,000 clones; around 89% were counted once. In total, the top ten clones hold approximately 9% of the sample.

Summary of the overall study and its limitations: Clinical and demographic metadata were provided uncurated, with the amount varying by source and participant.

Sequenced: PBMCs or T cells enriched from blood (not recorded which). The TCR originated in a man in his forties or fifties who had recovered from COVID-19. The sequence is built from TRBV19 and TRBJ1-6; 8 bases in the middle match TRBD1. In nucleotide form, the sequence is TGTGCCAGTAGTGGGACAGGAGGGTTTTCACCCCTCCACTTT. Its translation is CASSGTGGFSPLHF.